A selection of T cell receptor beta chains follows, all from one sample in a study of T cells after yellow fever vaccination. TCRdb reprocessed the 5' RACE reads via MiXCR and lists one record per CDR3 protein. The data show about 63,000 distinct CDR3 sequences, with 6.5% to 9% seen just once and about 40% held by the top ten. This specimen was CD8+ T cells sorted from PBMCs, taken 15 days after the yellow fever booster vaccination. The receptor source for this set is a man younger than 45 who received the YFV17D yellow fever vaccine. Both conserved end residues are part of each CDR3. Each record gives: V gene, D gene, clone size, J gene, CDR3 DNA, CDR3 protein. The D gene is left open where the match is weak. Part of the rows lack a size; the others show once, few, many or a class for expanded clones.

TRBV6-2/TRBV6-3	TRBD2	many	TRBJ2-1	TGTGCCAGCAGTAAGCTAGCGGTAACTTACAATGAGCAGTTCTTC	CASSKLAVTYNEQFF
TRBV6-1	TRBD2	NA	TRBJ2-2	TGTGCCAGCATCCTGACTAGCGGGAGGACCGGGGAGCTGTTTTTT	CASILTSGRTGELFF
TRBV6-5	NA	many	TRBJ1-2	TGTGCCAGCAGTTACAGCAGCGCTGCGGACGGCTACACCTTC	CASSYSSAADGYTF
TRBV7-6	TRBD2	many	TRBJ2-1	TGTGCCAGCAGCCAGACTAGCGGGAGTAGCAATGAGCAGTTCTTC	CASSQTSGSSNEQFF
TRBV10-3	TRBD2	many	TRBJ2-3	TGTGCCATCAGGGAACTAGCGGGAGTATCAGATACGCAGTATTTT	CAIRELAGVSDTQYF
TRBV7-3	TRBD2	many	TRBJ2-3	TGTGCCAGCAGCCCTCCCCTCGGGTGGGCTAGCGGAATTCCTAGCACAGATACGCAGTATTTT	CASSPPLGWASGIPSTDTQYF
TRBV5-1	NA	many	TRBJ1-1	TGCGCCAGCAGCTTGGGGCAGGCGGGCACTGAAGCTTTCTTT	CASSLGQAGTEAFF
TRBV29-1	NA	many	TRBJ2-7	TGCAGCGTTGTTCAGGGGGGCGAGCAGTACTTC	CSVVQGGEQYF
TRBV5-1	NA	many	TRBJ1-1	TGCGCCAGCAGCTCAGGGGACTTGGGGGGCACTGAAGCTTTCTTT	CASSSGDLGGTEAFF
TRBV19	NA	NA	TRBJ1-3	TGTGCCAGTAATTTCGGGGGCCCTGGAAACACCATATATTTT	CASNFGGPGNTIYF
TRBV7-6	NA	few	TRBJ2-7	TGTGCCAGCAGCTTAGAGGTCGGGAGTTACGAGCAGTACTTC	CASSLEVGSYEQYF
TRBV7-9	TRBD2	many	TRBJ2-7	TGTGCCAGCAGCAATAGCGGGAGGATCTACGAGCAGTACTTC	CASSNSGRIYEQYF
TRBV4-3	NA	many	TRBJ2-3	TGCGCCAGCAGCCAAGGGGGTAGCACAGATACGCAGTATTTT	CASSQGGSTDTQYF
TRBV19	NA	many	TRBJ2-5	TGTGCCAGTAGTGCGGGGGCCTTTTACCAAGAGACCCAGTACTTC	CASSAGAFYQETQYF
TRBV20-1	NA	NA	TRBJ2-2	TGCAGTGCTAACGGAAACACCGGGGAGCTGTTTTTT	CSANGNTGELFF
TRBV12-3/TRBV12-4	NA	many	TRBJ2-4	TGTGCCAGCAGTTTAGGGACTCCTTCAGACATTCAGTACTTC	CASSLGTPSDIQYF
TRBV30	NA	NA	TRBJ1-1	TGTGCCTGGAGTTTCCACCCCGTTACGAACACTGAAGCTTTCTTT	CAWSFHPVTNTEAFF
TRBV7-6	TRBD2	many	TRBJ2-1	TGTGCCAGCAGCTTAGAGGCGGGAGGGCTGGATGAGCAGTTCTTC	CASSLEAGGLDEQFF
TRBV7-9	NA	many	TRBJ2-7	TGTGCCAGCAGGGTCGGGGGCGAGCAGTACTTC	CASRVGGEQYF
TRBV5-6	NA	many	TRBJ2-5	TGTGCCAGCAGCTTTGGCGGGCAAAAGACCCAGTACTTC	CASSFGGQKTQYF
TRBV9	NA	many	TRBJ1-1	TGTGCCAGCAGCGTAGAAACAGGGAACACTGAAGCTTTCTTT	CASSVETGNTEAFF
TRBV7-8	TRBD2	NA	TRBJ2-4	TGTGCCAGCAGCGGGGAGTGGGGGCCGTCTCAGCGGGAGGGTCCGAAGGTCAAAAACATTCAGTACTTC	CASSGEWGPSQREGPKVKNIQYF
TRBV7-2	NA	many	TRBJ2-5	TGTGCCAGCAGCTTAACACTAGCTGGAGAGACCCAGTACTTC	CASSLTLAGETQYF
TRBV18	NA	few	TRBJ1-1	TGTGCCAGCTCACCGTCATGGGCCGGGGCGTGGGACACTGAAGCTTTCTTT	CASSPSWAGAWDTEAFF
TRBV20-1	NA	NA	TRBJ1-5	TGCAGCGGTCCCGGCGGACAGCCCCAGCATTTT	CSGPGGQPQHF
TRBV19	NA	NA	TRBJ2-7	TGTGCCAGTAGTACGTACAGGAGCTCCTACGAGCAGTACTTC	CASSTYRSSYEQYF
TRBV19	NA	many	TRBJ2-3	TGTGCCAGTAATGGGGGGTTCCGGGCAGATACGCAGTATTTT	CASNGGFRADTQYF
TRBV4-1	NA	many	TRBJ2-7	TGCGCCAGCAGCCAAGAAACAGACCAAAACTACGAGCAGTACTTC	CASSQETDQNYEQYF
TRBV9	NA	NA	TRBJ2-7	TGTGCCAGCAGCGCCAGGGACGGTTTTTTGTACGAGCAGTACTTC	CASSARDGFLYEQYF
TRBV5-6	NA	many	TRBJ2-3	TGTGCCAGCAGCGACCCGGGACGAGGTGAAGATACGCAGTATTTT	CASSDPGRGEDTQYF
TRBV19	TRBD1	many	TRBJ2-2	TGTGCCAGTAGTATAGATCTCGACAGGGAGTTGACCGGGGAGCTGTTTTTT	CASSIDLDRELTGELFF
TRBV2	TRBD1	many	TRBJ1-5	TGTGCCAGCAGTGGGGACCCGGGACAGGGGGCGCGATCTTACCAGCCCCAGCATTTT	CASSGDPGQGARSYQPQHF
TRBV14	NA	many	TRBJ2-1	TGTGCCAGCAGCCCGTACTACAATGAGCAGTTCTTC	CASSPYYNEQFF
TRBV4-3	TRBD2	NA	TRBJ2-2	TGCGCCAGCAGCCAATACCCCCCGCTAGCGGACAACACCGGGGAGCTGTTTTTT	CASSQYPPLADNTGELFF
TRBV6-2/TRBV6-3	TRBD2	many	TRBJ2-3	TGTGCCAGCAGTTACTCCAGATCTCTAGCGGGAGGTTCTTCCCACACAGATACGCAGTATTTT	CASSYSRSLAGGSSHTDTQYF
TRBV9	NA	many	TRBJ1-1	TGTGCCAGCAGCGTAGCGCCGGGGATGGGGCTTGAGACTGAAGCTTTCTTT	CASSVAPGMGLETEAFF
TRBV6-2/TRBV6-3	NA	many	TRBJ2-3	TGTGCCAGCAGTTACGGGGGAGCTACTACGCAGTATTTT	CASSYGGATTQYF
TRBV6-2/TRBV6-3	TRBD1	many	TRBJ2-1	TGTGCCTGCTTTGGGACAGGGGGCCACAATGAGCAGTTCTTC	CACFGTGGHNEQFF
TRBV7-9	NA	many	TRBJ1-2	TGTGCCAGCAGCTTATTGGATGCCTATGGCTACACCTTC	CASSLLDAYGYTF
TRBV7-6	NA	many	TRBJ1-5	TGTGCCAGCAGCTTAGGTGCGGGTTCAGGCAATCAGCCCCAGCATTTT	CASSLGAGSGNQPQHF
TRBV11-2	NA	many	TRBJ1-2	TGTGCCAGCAGCTTAGGTCTGGGTCCGGTGAATGGCTACACCTTC	CASSLGLGPVNGYTF
TRBV7-8	NA	many	TRBJ2-5	TGTGCCAGCAGGCATCGGGGTCCGGAGACCCAGTACTTC	CASRHRGPETQYF
TRBV6-4	TRBD2	many	TRBJ2-1	TGTGCCAGCAGTGACTTGGGGCTAGCGGGAGCACCGTACAATGAGCAGTTCTTC	CASSDLGLAGAPYNEQFF
TRBV28	NA	many	TRBJ2-7	TGTGCCAGCAGTTTTTACCAGGCTCTCTCCTACGAGCAGTACTTC	CASSFYQALSYEQYF
TRBV4-3	NA	many	TRBJ2-1	TGCGCCAGCAGCCAAGATGCGGAGAGTGAGCAGTTCTTC	CASSQDAESEQFF
TRBV29-1	TRBD1	many	TRBJ2-7	TGCAGCGTTGAAGCAGGGGGCCTTAGCGGAAACCCCAACGAGCAGTACTTC	CSVEAGGLSGNPNEQYF
TRBV11-2	TRBD2	many	TRBJ2-7	TGTGCCAGCAGCTCCGGACTAGCGGGAGGGCCCCGATACGAGCAGTACTTC	CASSSGLAGGPRYEQYF
TRBV3-1	TRBD2	few	TRBJ2-3	TGTGCCAGCAGCTTCTTCGGACTAGCGGGTTCAGATACGCAGTATTTT	CASSFFGLAGSDTQYF
TRBV19	TRBD2	many	TRBJ2-1	TGTGCCAGTAGTATAGGTGGGGGAGGGAACAATGAGCAGTTCTTC	CASSIGGGGNNEQFF
TRBV19	NA	NA	TRBJ2-5	TGTGCCAGTAGTATAATGCAAGGAGCGGCGATGGAAGAGACCCAGTACTTC	CASSIMQGAAMEETQYF
TRBV7-6	NA	few	TRBJ2-1	TGTGCCAGCAGCTTACACGACAATGAGCAGTTCTTC	CASSLHDNEQFF
TRBV5-1	NA	many	TRBJ2-3	TGCGCCAGCAGCTTGACGGCCACAGATACGCAGTATTTT	CASSLTATDTQYF
TRBV2	NA	many	TRBJ2-7	TGTGCCAGCAGCAGGACTCCCATGGGGACATACGAGCAGTACTTC	CASSRTPMGTYEQYF